This T cell receptor beta chain was documented in a study of blood T cell repertoires in COVID-19. Study context: Sites in the United States, Italy and Spain provided acute and convalescent COVID-19 samples. T cells, B-cell-depleted T cells, or PBMCs supplied cDNA or gDNA.

The data were produced by immunoSEQ multiplex PCR, yet TCRdb's version contains in-frame clones alone and is incomplete. This repertoire shows 39,000 or so clones, around 88% found once; its top ten account for about 43%. V shed 5 bases, J shed 4 bases, and the junction held 8 bases outside the gene matches. The CDR3 has 16 amino acids. Germline CDR1 and CDR2: MNHEY and SMNVEV (reference sequence). The sample comprised peripheral blood. The chain couples TRBV27 to TRBJ2-1; TRBD1 aligns across 10 bases. The TCR comes from a woman at least 80 years old with active or convalescent COVID-19. CDR3: CASSIAGTGVYNEQFF. The CDR3 nucleotides read TGTGCCAGCAGTATCGCCGGGACAGGGGTGTACAATGAGCAGTTCTTC.